This entry lists 27 T cell receptor beta chains sequenced from one sample in a study of blood T cell repertoires in COVID-19. The repertoire was sequenced with immunoSEQ multiplex PCR; TCRdb's copy has only in-frame clones and lacks some. The sample shows around 86,000 clones, around 87% of them seen only once. The material sequenced was peripheral blood. The receptors were gathered from a human donor with acute or convalescent COVID-19. The donor label of this sample is uncertain.

The chain uses TRBV28 and TRBJ2-3; 9 bases agree with TRBD1. V lost 4 bases, J lost 6 bases, and 11 bases stayed unmatched. CDR1 and CDR2 (germline): MDHEN, SYDVKM. The CDR3 length is 16 residues. The CDR3 region is CASSSAGTGKSDTQYF. Written as DNA, the CDR3 is TGTGCCAGCAGTTCAGCCGGGACAGGGAAGTCGGATACGCAGTATTTT. Full variable domain (outside the CDR3, taken from reference TRBV28 and TRBJ2-3): DVKVTQSSRYLVKRTGEKVFLECVQDMDHENMFWYRQDPGLGLRLIYFSYDVKMKEKGDIPEGYSVSREKKERFSLILESASTNQTSMYLCASSSAGTGKSDTQYFGPGTRLTVL.

This chain joins TRBV5-8 and TRBJ2-5; TRBD2 matches 7 bases. The CDR3 length is 14 residues. Per the germline V gene, CDR1 is SGHTS and CDR2 is YDEGEE. V trimming: 4 bases; J trimming: 5 bases; junction bases outside the gene matches: 8. The CDR3 DNA sequence: TGTGCCAGCAGCCAGCGGGATGTAGCGGAGACCCAGTACTTC. Protein: CASSQRDVAETQYF.

This clone was seen a single time. The chain recombines TRBV3-1 (or the pseudogene TRBV3-2) with TRBJ1-6, with 7 bases identical to TRBD1. The germline gives CDR1 LGHDT, CDR2 YNNKEL (reference sequence). This CDR3 has 15 amino acids. The junction had 6 bases not matched to a gene; V was cut back by 3 bases and J by 7 bases. The CDR3 coding sequence is TGTGCCAGCAGCCAGGAGGGACAGCCAAATTCACCCCTCCACTTT. Translated: CASSQEGQPNSPLHF.

The rearrangement links TRBV5-1 to TRBJ1-5, with 7 bases identical to TRBD1. With V trimmed by 0 bases and J by 2 bases, 2 bases remained unmatched. This CDR3 has 15 residues. Germline lookup yields CDR1 SGHRS and CDR2 YFSETQ. The CDR3 DNA reads as TGCGCCAGCAGCTTGGACGGGACAGGCAATCAGCCCCAGCATTTT. This codes for CASSLDGTGNQPQHF.

The chain carries TRBV5-1 and TRBJ2-2, with D maybe TRBD1 (6 bases). V shed 8 bases and J shed 4 bases, with 18 bases lying between them. Germline CDR1 SGHRS, CDR2 YFSETQ. The CDR3 consists of 15 residues. Here the CDR3 reads CASYKGGSITGELFF. In DNA, the CDR3 is TGCGCCAGTTACAAAGGGGGTAGTATCACCGGGGAGCTGTTTTTT. Complete variable domain (other parts from reference TRBV5-1 and TRBJ2-2): KAGVTQTPRYLIKTRGQQVTLSCSPISGHRSVSWYQQTPGQGLQFLFEYFSETQRNKGNFPGRFSGRQFSNSRSEMNVSTLELGDSALYLCASYKGGSITGELFFGEGSRLTVL.

The chain joins TRBV30 to TRBJ1-2; D gene unclear. The CDR3 is 12 amino acids. V dropped 0 bases and J dropped 8 bases, with 10 bases sitting between them. Germline loops: CDR1 GTSNPN, CDR2 SVGIG (reference sequence). CDR3 sequence (DNA): TGTGCCTGGAGTGTACAGAGGGCGGGCTACACCTTC. It yields the protein CAWSVQRAGYTF.

J is TRBJ2-1 and V is TRBV7-9; 12 bases line up with TRBD2. This CDR3 has 17 residues. V dropped 1 base and J dropped 4; count of bases not matched to a gene: 5. CDR1 and CDR2 from the germline V gene are SEHNR and FQNEAQ (reference sequence). The CDR3 region has the DNA TGTGCCAGCAGCTTAGTTACTAGCGGGGGGTATTACAATGAGCAGTTCTTC. Residues: CASSLVTSGGYYNEQFF. Drawing the rest from reference TRBV7-9 and TRBJ2-1, the complete variable domain is DTGVSQNPRHKITKRGQNVTFRCDPISEHNRLYWYRQTLGQGPEFLTYFQNEAQLEKSRLLSDRFSAERPKGSFSTLEIQRTEQGDSAMYLCASSLVTSGGYYNEQFFGPGTRLTVL.

The chain couples TRBV3-1 (or the pseudogene TRBV3-2) to TRBJ1-5; 8 bases are shared with TRBD1. The trim removed 4 bases at V and 0 bases at J, leaving 8 bases unmatched. This CDR3 is 17 amino acids long. The germline V gene has CDR1 LGHDT and CDR2 YNNKEL (reference sequence). CDR3 sequence (DNA): TGTGCCAGCAGCCGCCTGACGACAGGGGATAGCAATCAGCCCCAGCATTTT. It is translated as CASSRLTTGDSNQPQHF.

The genes are TRBV28 and TRBJ1-2; D may be TRBD1 (6 bases). This CDR3 has 14 residues. V gave up 8 bases and J gave up 0 bases, with 13 bases separating them. Germline CDR1 MDHEN, CDR2 SYDVKM. CDR3: CASSGGAPNYGYTF. The CDR3 DNA reads TGTGCCAGCTCCGGGGGGGCTCCTAACTATGGCTACACCTTC.

The chain employs TRBV28 and TRBJ2-7, with D possibly being TRBD1 (6 bases). V gave up 4 bases and J gave up 5 bases, with 15 bases separating them. This CDR3 is built from 14 residues. The germline V gene encodes CDR1 MDHEN and CDR2 SYDVKM. CDR3 amino acids: CASSSGQGPHEQYF. The CDR3 bases are TGTGCCAGCAGTTCCGGTCAGGGGCCCCACGAGCAGTACTTC.

The rearrangement uses TRBV11-2 and TRBJ2-7; maybe TRBD2 (5 bases). CDR3 length: 12 amino acids. Trimming shortened V by 5 bases and J by 0 bases, and 5 bases separated the two germline ends. The germline gives CDR1 SGHAT, CDR2 FQNNGV. DNA for the CDR3: TGTGCCAGCAGCGAGGGCTCCTACGAGCAGTACTTC. Translated: CASSEGSYEQYF.

This chain's CDR3 is CASSFPDRYLHF. Written as DNA, the CDR3 is TGTGCCAGCAGTTTTCCCGACAGGTACCTCCACTTT. This chain connects TRBV27 to TRBJ1-6, with a weak D call TRBD1 (6 bases). Germline CDR1 reads MNHEY; CDR2 reads SMNVEV (reference sequence). Trimming took off 3 bases at V and 15 bases at J, with 12 bases between the two ends. This CDR3 region has 12 residues.

This clone was found once. V usage is TRBV9 and J usage is TRBJ2-5, with D possibly being TRBD2 (6 bases). V dropped 0 bases and J dropped 5 bases, with 14 bases sitting between them. Germline V gene lookup returns CDR1 SGDLS and CDR2 YYNGEE. The CDR3 spans 15 residues. For the CDR3, the DNA is TGTGCCAGCAGCGTAGCTGGGACGGAGGGTGAGACCCAGTACTTC. The encoded protein is CASSVAGTEGETQYF.

This clone was observed a few times. V usage is TRBV6-4 and J usage is TRBJ2-2; D is unresolved. Germline V gene lookup returns CDR1 MRHNA and CDR2 SNTAGT. With 2 bases removed from V and 1 base from J, the gap between germline ends came to 5 bases. The CDR3 sequence is 14 residues long. The CDR3 here is CASSDGRNTGELFF. Written as DNA, the CDR3 is TGTGCCAGCAGTGACGGCCGGAACACCGGGGAGCTGTTTTTT.

This chain joins TRBV5-1 and TRBJ1-1; possible D gene TRBD1, 5 bases. V shed 2 bases and J shed 2 bases, with 13 bases lying between them. CDR1 and CDR2 from the germline V gene are SGHRS and YFSETQ. The CDR3 length is 15 residues. The CDR3 nucleotides read TGCGCCAGCAGCTTTGCCCCAGGACAAAACACTGAAGCTTTCTTT. As protein: CASSFAPGQNTEAFF.

J is TRBJ2-7 and V is TRBV21-1; the table's TRBD1 call for D was not verified on the DNA. TRBV21-1 is tagged as a pseudogene. The CDR3 length is 14 residues. CDR3 sequence reads: CASSGRTATTAQYF. As DNA, the CDR3 is TGTGCCAGCAGCGGAAGGACAGCCACAACGGCGCAGTACTTC.

The CDR3: CASSQDYGGFIYEQYF. DNA of the CDR3: TGTGCCAGCAGCCAAGATTATGGGGGCTTCATTTACGAGCAGTACTTC. The J gene is TRBJ2-7, the V gene TRBV3-1 (or the pseudogene TRBV3-2), with D perhaps matching TRBD1 (6 bases). Looked up from germline, CDR1 is LGHDT and CDR2 is YNNKEL (reference sequence). CDR3 length equals 16 residues. V was trimmed by 0 bases and J by 4 bases, leaving 16 bases between them.

The V and J genes are TRBV28 and TRBJ1-1, with D unclear. There are 13 residues in the CDR3. Trimming removed 4 bases at V and 0 bases at J, with 6 bases between. Germline V gene data show CDR1 as MDHEN and CDR2 as SYDVKM. The CDR3 DNA reads as TGTGCCAGCAGTTCCTCAGTGAACACTGAAGCTTTCTTT. It codes for CASSSSVNTEAFF.

This sequence joins TRBV7-9 and TRBJ2-5; 10 nucleotides match TRBD1. CDR1 and CDR2 from the germline V gene are SEHNR and FQNEAQ (reference sequence). The CDR3 spans 14 residues. Trimming cost V 5 bases and J 4 bases; bases outside gene matches: 4. CDR3 sequence: CASSTRTGGETQYF. The CDR3 DNA reads TGTGCCAGCAGCACCCGGACAGGGGGAGAGACCCAGTACTTC.

This clone was found a few times. The V and J genes are TRBV12-5 and TRBJ1-1; D may be TRBD1 (5 bases). Germline CDR1 reads LGHNT; CDR2 reads FRNRAP. There are 15 residues in the CDR3. V was clipped by 0 bases and J by 0 bases, with 8 bases between them. CDR3: CASGLVAGLNTEAFF. The CDR3 nucleotides read TGTGCTAGTGGTTTGGTGGCGGGACTGAACACTGAAGCTTTCTTT.

The chain links TRBV7-6 to TRBJ2-2; possibly TRBD2 for D (6 bases). CDR3 length: 15 residues. With 2 bases removed from V and 4 bases from J, the gap between germline ends came to 11 bases. Germline assignment: CDR1 SGHVS and CDR2 FNYEAQ. CDR3 bases: TGTGCCAGCAGCTTAATGGAGGGGTCCACCGGGGAGCTGTTTTTT. Amino acids: CASSLMEGSTGELFF.

The V gene is TRBV28, the J gene TRBJ2-5, with a tentative D call TRBD2 (5 bases). The CDR3 length is 16 residues. Germline V gene sequence: CDR1 MDHEN, CDR2 SYDVKM. Trimming stripped 7 bases from V and 5 bases from J, with 23 bases between. CDR3 nucleotide sequence: TGTGCCAGCACCGGATTGGATGGCGGGTTAGGGGAGACCCAGTACTTC. Translated: CASTGLDGGLGETQYF.

The rearrangement links TRBV24-1 to TRBJ2-4; a weak D match, TRBD2 (6 bases). The length of the CDR3 is 15 residues. Trimming shortened V by 5 bases and J by 5 bases, and 15 bases separated the two germline ends. Germline loops: CDR1 KGHDR, CDR2 SFDVKD. DNA of the CDR3: TGTGCCACCAGTGCCGGGGGAGAAAGGCAAAACATTCAGTACTTC. The encoded protein is CATSAGGERQNIQYF.

This clone occurred a few times. The chain is built from TRBV30 and TRBJ1-6, with D uncertain. V was shortened by 1 base and J by 0 bases, with 13 bases between the two germline ends. CDR1 is GTSNPN, CDR2 SVGIG, per germline (reference sequence). The CDR3 loop spans 17 amino acids. The CDR3 is CAWSAYYSSSYNSPLHF. For the CDR3, the DNA is TGTGCCTGGAGTGCCTACTACTCGAGCTCCTATAATTCACCCCTCCACTTT.

This clone appeared a single time. This sequence joins TRBV13 and TRBJ1-4, with 7 bases that match TRBD1. The V segment lost 3 bases and the J segment 8 bases; nucleotides outside the gene matches: 9. Germline V gene lookup returns CDR1 PRHDT and CDR2 FYEKMQ (reference sequence). The length of the CDR3 is 15 residues. CDR3 region: CASSFRNAQGEKLFF. The CDR3 nucleotides are TGTGCCAGCAGCTTCCGGAATGCACAGGGGGAAAAACTGTTTTTT.

This clone was picked up a small number of times. This chain joins TRBV3-1 (or the pseudogene TRBV3-2) and TRBJ1-1; D gene ambiguous. Germline CDR1 reads LGHDT; CDR2 reads YNNKEL (reference sequence). The CDR3 runs to 12 residues. V dropped 3 bases and J dropped 4 bases, with 6 bases sitting between them. The CDR3: CASSQGSTEAFF. In nucleotides, the CDR3 is TGTGCCAGCAGCCAGGGGAGCACTGAAGCTTTCTTT.

The genes are TRBV5-4 and TRBJ1-2; unclear D gene. There are 14 residues in the CDR3. Germline CDR1 reads SGHNT; CDR2 reads YYREEE (reference sequence). V was shortened by 2 bases and J by 4 bases, with 12 bases between the two germline ends. CDR3 sequence reads: CASSFGRELYGYTF. The CDR3 DNA reads TGTGCCAGCAGCTTCGGACGGGAGCTCTATGGCTACACCTTC.